This paragraph reports one T cell receptor (beta chain). Its antigen remains unidentified. Produced via immunoSEQ multiplex PCR; TCRdb's table is partial and in-frame only. The sample yields around 30,000 clones, about 80% seen once. These data come from a study of T cells in narcolepsy. V dropped 4 bases and J dropped 4; count of bases not matched to a gene: 7. CDR3 size: 16 residues. Germline CDR1 is SGHRS and CDR2 is YFSETQ. Study outcomes and limitations: Blood of same and different patients, but not healthy controls, reportedly held recurring autoreactive clonotypes. HCRT-specific and TRIB2-specific autoreactive clonotypes appeared among same-patient CSF and blood CD4+ clonotypes.

This TCR was recovered from a human donor in good health. The sequenced sample consisted of memory (CD45RA-) CD4+ T cells from blood. This chain joins TRBV5-1 and TRBJ2-2; 10 positions agree with TRBD1. DNA of the CDR3: TGCGCCAGCAGCCCCGAGACAGGGGGCTTCACCGGGGAGCTGTTTTTT. Translation: CASSPETGGFTGELFF.